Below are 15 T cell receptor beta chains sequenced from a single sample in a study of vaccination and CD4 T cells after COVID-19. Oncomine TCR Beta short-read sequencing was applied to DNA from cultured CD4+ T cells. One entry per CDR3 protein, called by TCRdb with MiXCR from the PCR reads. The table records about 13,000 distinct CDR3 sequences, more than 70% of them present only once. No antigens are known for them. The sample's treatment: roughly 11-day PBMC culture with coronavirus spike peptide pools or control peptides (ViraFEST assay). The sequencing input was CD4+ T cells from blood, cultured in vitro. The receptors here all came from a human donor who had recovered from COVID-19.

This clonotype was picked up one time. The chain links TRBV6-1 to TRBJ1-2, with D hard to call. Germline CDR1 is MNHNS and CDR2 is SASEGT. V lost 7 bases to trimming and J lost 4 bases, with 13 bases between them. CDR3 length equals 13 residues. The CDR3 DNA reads TGTGCCAGCACAATTGACGGTATCTATGGCTACACCTTC. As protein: CASTIDGIYGYTF.

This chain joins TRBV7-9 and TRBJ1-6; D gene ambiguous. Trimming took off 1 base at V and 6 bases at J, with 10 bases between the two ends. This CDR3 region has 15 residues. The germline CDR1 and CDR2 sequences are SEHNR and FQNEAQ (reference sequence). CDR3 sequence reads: CASSLGGRFNSPLHF. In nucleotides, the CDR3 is TGTGCCAGCAGCTTAGGTGGCCGATTTAATTCACCCCTCCACTTT. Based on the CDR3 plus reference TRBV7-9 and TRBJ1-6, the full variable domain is DTGVSQNPRHKITKRGQNVTFRCDPISEHNRLYWYRQTLGQGPEFLTYFQNEAQLEKSRLLSDRFSAERPKGSFSTLEIQRTEQGDSAMYLCASSLGGRFNSPLHFGNGTRLTVT.

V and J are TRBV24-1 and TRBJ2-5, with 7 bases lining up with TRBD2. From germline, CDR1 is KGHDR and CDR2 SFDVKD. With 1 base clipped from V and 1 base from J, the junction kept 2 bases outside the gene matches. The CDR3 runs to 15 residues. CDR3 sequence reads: CATSDFRGVQETQYF. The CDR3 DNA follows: TGTGCCACCAGTGATTTTCGGGGGGTCCAAGAGACCCAGTACTTC.

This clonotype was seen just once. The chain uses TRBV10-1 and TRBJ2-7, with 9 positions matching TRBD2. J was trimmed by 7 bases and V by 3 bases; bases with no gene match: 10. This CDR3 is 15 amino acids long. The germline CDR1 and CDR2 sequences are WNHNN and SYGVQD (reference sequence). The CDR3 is CASSDSASGTEEQYF. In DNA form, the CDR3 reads TGCGCCAGCAGTGATAGTGCTAGCGGGACGGAAGAGCAGTACTTC.

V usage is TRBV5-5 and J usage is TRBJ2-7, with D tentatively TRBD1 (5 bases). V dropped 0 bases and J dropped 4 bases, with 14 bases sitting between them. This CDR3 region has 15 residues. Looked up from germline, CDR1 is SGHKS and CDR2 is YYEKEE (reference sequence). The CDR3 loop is CASSLGQSSPYEQYF. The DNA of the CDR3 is TGTGCCAGCAGCTTGGGACAGAGCTCTCCTTACGAGCAGTACTTC.

Here the CDR3 reads CSSGSAADTQYF. The DNA for the CDR3 is TGCAGTTCCGGGAGTGCGGCAGATACGCAGTATTTT. The rearrangement uses TRBV20-1 and TRBJ2-3; a possible D gene is TRBD2 (6 bases). Trimming took off 8 bases at V and 4 bases at J, with 13 bases between the two ends. The CDR3 is 12 amino acids. The germline V gene encodes CDR1 DFQATT and CDR2 SNEGSKA (reference sequence).

CDR3 amino acids: CASSLQAGGVGGELFF. CDR3 nucleotides: TGTGCCAGCAGTTTACAAGCGGGAGGTGTCGGCGGGGAGCTGTTTTTT. The chain is built from TRBV27 and TRBJ2-2; 9 nucleotides line up with TRBD2. This CDR3 has 16 residues. Germline V gene data show CDR1 as MNHEY and CDR2 as SMNVEV (reference sequence). V dropped 2 bases and J dropped 7; count of bases not matched to a gene: 8.

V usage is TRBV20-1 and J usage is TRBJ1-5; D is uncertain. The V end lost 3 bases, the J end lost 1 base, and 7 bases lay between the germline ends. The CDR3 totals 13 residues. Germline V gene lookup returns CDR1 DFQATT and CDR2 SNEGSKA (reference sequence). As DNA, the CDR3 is TGCAGTGCTAGCAAATTCAGCAATCAGCCCCAGCATTTT. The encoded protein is CSASKFSNQPQHF.

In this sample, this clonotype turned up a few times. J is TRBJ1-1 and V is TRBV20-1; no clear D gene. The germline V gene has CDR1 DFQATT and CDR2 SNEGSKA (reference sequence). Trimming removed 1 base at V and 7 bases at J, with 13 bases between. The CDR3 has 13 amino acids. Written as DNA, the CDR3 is TGCAGTGCTAGAGTTGGAGGGCGGAGTGAAGCTTTCTTT. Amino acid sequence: CSARVGGRSEAFF.

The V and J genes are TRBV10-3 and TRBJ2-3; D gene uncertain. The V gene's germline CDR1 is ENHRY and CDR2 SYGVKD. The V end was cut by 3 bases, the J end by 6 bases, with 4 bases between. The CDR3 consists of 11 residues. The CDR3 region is CAISDWDTQYF. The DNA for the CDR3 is TGTGCCATCAGTGACTGGGATACGCAGTATTTT.

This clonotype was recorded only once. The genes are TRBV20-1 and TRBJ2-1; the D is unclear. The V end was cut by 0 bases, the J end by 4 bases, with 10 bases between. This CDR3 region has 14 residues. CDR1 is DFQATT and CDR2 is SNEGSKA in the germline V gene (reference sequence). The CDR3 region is CSARDSPPYNEQFF. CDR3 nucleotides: TGCAGTGCTAGAGATTCCCCCCCTTACAATGAGCAGTTCTTC.

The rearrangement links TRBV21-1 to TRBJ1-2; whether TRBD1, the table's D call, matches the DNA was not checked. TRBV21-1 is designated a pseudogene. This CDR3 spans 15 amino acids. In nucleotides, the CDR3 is TGTGCCAGCAAACCTAAGGCAGGGGCTAACTATGGCTACACCTTC. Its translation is CASKPKAGANYGYTF.

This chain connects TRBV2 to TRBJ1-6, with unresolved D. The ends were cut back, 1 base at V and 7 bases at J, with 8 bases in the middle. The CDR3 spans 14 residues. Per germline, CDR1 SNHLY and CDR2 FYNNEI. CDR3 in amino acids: CASSEEARNSPLHF. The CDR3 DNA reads TGTGCCAGCAGTGAAGAGGCCCGAAATTCACCCCTCCACTTT.

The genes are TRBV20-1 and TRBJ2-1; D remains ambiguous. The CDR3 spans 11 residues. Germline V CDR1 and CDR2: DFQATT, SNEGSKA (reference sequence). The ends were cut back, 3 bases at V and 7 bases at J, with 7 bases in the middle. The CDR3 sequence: CSARYWNEQFF. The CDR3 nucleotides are TGCAGTGCTAGGTATTGGAATGAGCAGTTCTTC.

The DNA of the CDR3 is TGTGCCAGCAGTTACTCCCCTGCGGCGTACGAGCAGTACTTC. This encodes CASSYSPAAYEQYF. The rearrangement joins TRBV6-2 or TRBV6-3 to TRBJ2-7; unclear D gene. CDR1 MNHEY and CDR2 SVGEGT come from the germline V gene. Trimming took 0 bases from V and 4 from J, leaving 10 bases between them. The length of the CDR3 is 14 residues.